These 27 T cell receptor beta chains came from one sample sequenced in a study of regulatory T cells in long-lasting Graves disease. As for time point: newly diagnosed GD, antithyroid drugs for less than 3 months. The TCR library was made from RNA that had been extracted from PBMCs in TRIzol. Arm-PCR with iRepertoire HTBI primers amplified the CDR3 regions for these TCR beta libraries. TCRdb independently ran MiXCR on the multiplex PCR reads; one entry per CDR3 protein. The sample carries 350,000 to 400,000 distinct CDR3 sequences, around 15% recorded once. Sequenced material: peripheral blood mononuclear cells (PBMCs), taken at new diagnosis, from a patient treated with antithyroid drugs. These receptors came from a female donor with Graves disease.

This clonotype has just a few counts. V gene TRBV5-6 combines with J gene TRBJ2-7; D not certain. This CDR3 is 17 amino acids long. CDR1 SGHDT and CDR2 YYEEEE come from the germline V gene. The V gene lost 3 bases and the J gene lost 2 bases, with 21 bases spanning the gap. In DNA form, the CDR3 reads TGTGCCAGCAGCTCCCACGTGACACGCACCGTGGCCTACGAGCAGTACTTC. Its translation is CASSSHVTRTVAYEQYF.

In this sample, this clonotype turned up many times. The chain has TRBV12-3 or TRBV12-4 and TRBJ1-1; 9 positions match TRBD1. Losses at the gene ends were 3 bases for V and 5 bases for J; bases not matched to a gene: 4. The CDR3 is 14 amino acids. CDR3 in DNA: TGTGCCAGCAGTTTTAGGGACAGGGAAACTGAAGCTTTCTTT. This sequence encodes CASSFRDRETEAFF.

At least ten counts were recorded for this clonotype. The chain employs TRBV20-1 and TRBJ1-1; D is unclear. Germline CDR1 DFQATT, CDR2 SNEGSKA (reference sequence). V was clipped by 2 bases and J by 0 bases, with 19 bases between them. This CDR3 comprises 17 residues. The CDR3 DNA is TGCAGTGCTAGACGTCTAAGGAGGCAGAACATGAACACTGAAGCTTTCTTT. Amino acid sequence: CSARRLRRQNMNTEAFF.

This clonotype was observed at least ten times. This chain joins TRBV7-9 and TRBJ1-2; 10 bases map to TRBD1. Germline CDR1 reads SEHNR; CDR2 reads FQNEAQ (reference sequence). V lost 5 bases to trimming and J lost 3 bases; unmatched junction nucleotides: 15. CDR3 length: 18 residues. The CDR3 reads CASSPPGGQGFKDYGYTF. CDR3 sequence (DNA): TGTGCCAGCAGCCCCCCTGGGGGACAGGGGTTTAAAGACTATGGCTACACCTTC.

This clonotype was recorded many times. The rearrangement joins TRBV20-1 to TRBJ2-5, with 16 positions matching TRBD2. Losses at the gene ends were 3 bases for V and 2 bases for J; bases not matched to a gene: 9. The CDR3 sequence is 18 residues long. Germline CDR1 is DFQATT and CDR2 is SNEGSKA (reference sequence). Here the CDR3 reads CSASPGTSGGAWQETQYF. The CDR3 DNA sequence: TGCAGTGCTAGCCCCGGGACTAGCGGGGGGGCCTGGCAAGAGACCCAGTACTTC.

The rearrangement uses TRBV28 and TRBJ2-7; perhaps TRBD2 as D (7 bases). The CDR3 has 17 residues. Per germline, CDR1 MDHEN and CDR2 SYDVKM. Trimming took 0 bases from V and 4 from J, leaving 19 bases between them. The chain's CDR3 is CASSLWGAAGDKYEQYF. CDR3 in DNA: TGTGCCAGCAGTTTATGGGGGGCGGCGGGGGATAAGTACGAGCAGTACTTC.

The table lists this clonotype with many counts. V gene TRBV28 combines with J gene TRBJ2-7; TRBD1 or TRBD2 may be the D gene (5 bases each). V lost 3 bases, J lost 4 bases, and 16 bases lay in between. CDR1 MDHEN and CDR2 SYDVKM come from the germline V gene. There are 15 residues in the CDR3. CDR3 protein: CASSFSGTSEYEQYF. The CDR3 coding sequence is TGTGCCAGCAGTTTCTCCGGGACGAGCGAATACGAGCAGTACTTC.

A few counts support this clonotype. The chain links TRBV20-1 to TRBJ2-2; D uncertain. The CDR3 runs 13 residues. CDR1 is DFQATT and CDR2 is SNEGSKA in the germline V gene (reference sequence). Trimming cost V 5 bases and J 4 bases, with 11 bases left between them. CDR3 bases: TGCAGTGCTTATTACCCACTCACCGGGGAGCTGTTTTTT. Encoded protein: CSAYYPLTGELFF.

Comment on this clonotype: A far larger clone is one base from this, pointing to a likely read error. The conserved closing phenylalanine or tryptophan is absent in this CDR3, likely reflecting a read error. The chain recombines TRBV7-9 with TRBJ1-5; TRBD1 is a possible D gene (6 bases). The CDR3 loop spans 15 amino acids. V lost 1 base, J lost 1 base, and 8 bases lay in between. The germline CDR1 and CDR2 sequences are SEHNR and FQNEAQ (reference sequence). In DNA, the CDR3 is TGTGCCAGCAGCTTAGACAGGGTGAGCAATCAGCCCCAGCATCTT. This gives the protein CASSLDRVSNQPQHL.

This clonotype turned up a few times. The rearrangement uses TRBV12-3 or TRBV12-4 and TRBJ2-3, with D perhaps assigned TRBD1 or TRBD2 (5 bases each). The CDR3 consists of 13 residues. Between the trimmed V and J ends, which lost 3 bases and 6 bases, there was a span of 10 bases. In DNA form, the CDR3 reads TGTGCCAGCAGTTTCGGGACGGACGATACGCAGTATTTT. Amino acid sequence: CASSFGTDDTQYF.

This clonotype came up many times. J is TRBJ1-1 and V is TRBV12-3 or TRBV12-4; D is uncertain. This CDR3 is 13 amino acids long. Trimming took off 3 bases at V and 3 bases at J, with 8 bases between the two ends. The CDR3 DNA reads TGTGCCAGCAGTTTTCAGTTTCACACTGAAGCTTTCTTT. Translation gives CASSFQFHTEAFF.

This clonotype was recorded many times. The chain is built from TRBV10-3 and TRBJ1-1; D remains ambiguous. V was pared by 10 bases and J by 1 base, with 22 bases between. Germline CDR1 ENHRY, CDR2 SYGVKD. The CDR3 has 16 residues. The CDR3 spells CATSSSSSDRNTEAFF. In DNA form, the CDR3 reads TGTGCCACCTCCTCATCCTCTTCGGACCGGAACACTGAAGCTTTCTTT.

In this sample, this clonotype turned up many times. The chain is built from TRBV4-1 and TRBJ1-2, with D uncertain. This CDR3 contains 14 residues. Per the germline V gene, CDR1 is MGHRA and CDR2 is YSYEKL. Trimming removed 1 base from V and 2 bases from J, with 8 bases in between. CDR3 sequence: CASSQAGSNYGYTF. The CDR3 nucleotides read TGCGCCAGCAGCCAAGCGGGGAGCAACTATGGCTACACCTTC.

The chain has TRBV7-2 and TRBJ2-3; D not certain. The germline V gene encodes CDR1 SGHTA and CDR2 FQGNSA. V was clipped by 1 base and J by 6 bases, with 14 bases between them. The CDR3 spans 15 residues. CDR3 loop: CASSLEYPTHDTQYF. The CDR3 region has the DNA TGTGCCAGCAGCTTAGAATATCCCACCCACGATACGCAGTATTTT.

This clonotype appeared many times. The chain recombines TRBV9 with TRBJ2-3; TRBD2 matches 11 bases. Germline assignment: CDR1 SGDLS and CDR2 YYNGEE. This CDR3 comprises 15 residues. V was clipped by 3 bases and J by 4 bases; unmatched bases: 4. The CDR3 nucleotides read TGTGCCAGCAGCGCTAGCGGGAGGTGGGCAGATACGCAGTATTTT. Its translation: CASSASGRWADTQYF.

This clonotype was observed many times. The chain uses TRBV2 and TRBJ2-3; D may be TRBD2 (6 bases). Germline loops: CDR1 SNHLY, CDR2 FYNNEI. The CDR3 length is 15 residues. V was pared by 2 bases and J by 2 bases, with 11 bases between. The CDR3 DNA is TGTGCCAGCAGTGAATGGGCGGGGTTCACAGATACGCAGTATTTT. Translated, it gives CASSEWAGFTDTQYF.

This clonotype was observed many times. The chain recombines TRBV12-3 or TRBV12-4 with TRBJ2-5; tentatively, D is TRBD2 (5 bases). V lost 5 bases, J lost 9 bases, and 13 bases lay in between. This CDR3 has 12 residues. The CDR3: CASSRTAWPQYF. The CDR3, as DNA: TGTGCCAGCAGTCGGACTGCATGGCCCCAGTACTTC.

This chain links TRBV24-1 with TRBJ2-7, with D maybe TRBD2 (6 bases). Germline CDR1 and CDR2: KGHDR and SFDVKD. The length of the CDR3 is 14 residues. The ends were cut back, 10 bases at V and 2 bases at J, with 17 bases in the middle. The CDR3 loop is CATRPGGVTYEQYF. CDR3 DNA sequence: TGTGCCACTAGACCCGGCGGGGTCACCTACGAGCAGTACTTC.

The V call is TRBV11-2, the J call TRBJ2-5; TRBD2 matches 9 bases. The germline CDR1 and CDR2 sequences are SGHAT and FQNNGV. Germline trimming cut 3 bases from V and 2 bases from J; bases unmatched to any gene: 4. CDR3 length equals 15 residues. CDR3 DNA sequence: TGTGCCAGCAGCTTGGCTAGCGGGACTCAAGAGACCCAGTACTTC. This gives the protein CASSLASGTQETQYF.

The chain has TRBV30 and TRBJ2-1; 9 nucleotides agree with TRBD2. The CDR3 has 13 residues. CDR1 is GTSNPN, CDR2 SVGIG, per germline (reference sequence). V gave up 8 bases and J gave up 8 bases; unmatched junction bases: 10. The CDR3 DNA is TGTGCCGGTTCCGCGGGAGGGTTAGATGAGCAGTTCTTC. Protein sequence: CAGSAGGLDEQFF.

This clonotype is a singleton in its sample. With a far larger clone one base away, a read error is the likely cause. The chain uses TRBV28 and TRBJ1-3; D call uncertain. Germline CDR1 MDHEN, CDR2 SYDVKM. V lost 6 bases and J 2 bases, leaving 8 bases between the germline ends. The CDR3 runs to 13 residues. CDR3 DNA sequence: TGTGCCAGCAGCCTCCACCCTGGAAACACCATATATTTT. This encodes CASSLHPGNTIYF.

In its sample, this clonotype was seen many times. The CDR3 sequence: CASSLLKGTNYGYTF. CDR3 in DNA: TGTGCCAGCAGTTTACTTAAAGGGACTAACTATGGCTACACCTTC. The chain uses TRBV12-3 or TRBV12-4 and TRBJ1-2; D unresolved. This CDR3 comprises 15 residues. V was shortened by 2 bases and J by 0 bases, with 10 bases between the two germline ends.

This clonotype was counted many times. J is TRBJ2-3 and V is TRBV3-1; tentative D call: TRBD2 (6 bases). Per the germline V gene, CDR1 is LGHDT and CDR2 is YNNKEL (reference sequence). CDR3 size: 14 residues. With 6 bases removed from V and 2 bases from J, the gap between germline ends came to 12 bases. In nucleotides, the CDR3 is TGTGCCAGCAGGGGCGGGACCGCCACAGATACGCAGTATTTT. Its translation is CASRGGTATDTQYF.

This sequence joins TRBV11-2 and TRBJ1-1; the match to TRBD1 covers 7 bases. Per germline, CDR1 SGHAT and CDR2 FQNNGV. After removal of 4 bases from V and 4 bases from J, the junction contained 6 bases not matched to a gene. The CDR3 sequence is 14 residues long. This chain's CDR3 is CASSYRQGPTEAFF. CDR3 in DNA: TGTGCCAGCAGCTATAGACAGGGACCCACTGAAGCTTTCTTT.

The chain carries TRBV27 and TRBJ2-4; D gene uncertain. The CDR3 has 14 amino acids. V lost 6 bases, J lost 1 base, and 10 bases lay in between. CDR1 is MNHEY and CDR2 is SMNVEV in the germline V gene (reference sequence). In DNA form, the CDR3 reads TGTGCCAGCAGCCTCCCCGGGGCCAAAAACATTCAGTACTTC. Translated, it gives CASSLPGAKNIQYF.

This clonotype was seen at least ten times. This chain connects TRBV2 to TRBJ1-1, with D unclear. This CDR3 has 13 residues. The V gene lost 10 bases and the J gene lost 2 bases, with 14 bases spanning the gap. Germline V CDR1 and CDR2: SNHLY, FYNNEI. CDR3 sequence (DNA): TGTGCCACCGTAACTGGAGCAAACACTGAAGCTTTCTTT. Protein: CATVTGANTEAFF.

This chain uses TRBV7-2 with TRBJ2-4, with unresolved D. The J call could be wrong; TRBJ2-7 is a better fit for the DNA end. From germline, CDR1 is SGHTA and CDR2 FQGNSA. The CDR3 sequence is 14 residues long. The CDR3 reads CASSLGVGSYEQYF. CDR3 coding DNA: TGTGCCAGCAGCTTAGGGGTAGGCTCCTACGAGCAGTACTTC.